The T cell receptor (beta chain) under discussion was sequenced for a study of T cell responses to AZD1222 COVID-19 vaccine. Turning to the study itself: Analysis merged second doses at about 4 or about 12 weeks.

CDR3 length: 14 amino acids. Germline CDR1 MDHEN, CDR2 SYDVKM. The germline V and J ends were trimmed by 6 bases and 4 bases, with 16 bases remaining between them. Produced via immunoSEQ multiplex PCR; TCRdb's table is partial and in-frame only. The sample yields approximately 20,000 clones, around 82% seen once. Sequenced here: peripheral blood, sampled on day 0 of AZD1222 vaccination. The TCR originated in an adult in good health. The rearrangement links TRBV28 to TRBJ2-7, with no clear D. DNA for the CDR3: TGTGCCAGCAGCCACAGAGGAAGCCTTTACGAGCAGTACTTC. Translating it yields CASSHRGSLYEQYF.